The clone carrying this TCR beta chain has just a few counts. Its antigen is unknown. These data belong to a study of T cell repertoires in cytomegalovirus infection. For the study at large: In public TCR beta signatures, there were indications of both CMV infection and matching HLA type. General study findings and limits: CMV-specific HLA-C-restricted TCR beta clonotypes dominated the ex vivo response.

TCRdb ran MiXCR on the reads and lists one entry per CDR3 protein. The table lists hundreds of thousands of distinct CDR3 sequences, about 30% of them singletons, with about 20% in the top ten. There are 10 residues in the CDR3. CDR1 and CDR2 from the germline V gene are DFQATT and SNEGSKA (reference sequence). The germline V and J ends were trimmed by 5 bases and 6 bases, with 7 bases remaining between them. This clonotype was sampled from a human donor in good health (CMV status not recorded). Some clones in this sample may be carry-over from other donors' samples. The rearrangement joins TRBV20-1 to TRBJ2-5; D gene ambiguous. Sequences were derived from cultured PBMCs, sampled from culture after CMV antigen stimulation. The CDR3 bases are TGCAGTGCTCAGCGTAAGACCCAGTACTTC. As protein: CSAQRKTQYF.